One and the same sample provided the 30 T cell receptor beta chains below, sequenced in a study of T cell repertoires in cytomegalovirus infection (dated by TCRdb to between 2018 and 2021). The sequencer listed for this sample is Illumina HiSeq 1500. The raw public data were reprocessed by TCRdb itself: fastp quality trimming at Q25, MiXCR clonotype calling, in-frame beta chains only. Under each unique CDR3 protein, matching rows form one entry showing the most common genes and DNA. Recorded for this sample are around 330,000 distinct CDR3 sequences; 15% to 20% of them occurred a single time. The ten largest clones represent more than 10% of the sample. Sequenced: PBMCs. These receptor sequences come from a human donor in good health (CMV status not recorded). Some clones in this sample may be carry-over from other donors' samples.

This clonotype was observed once. This chain joins TRBV20-1 and TRBJ2-1; D ambiguous. The length of the CDR3 is 14 residues. The ends were cut back, 3 bases at V and 10 bases at J, with 19 bases in the middle. From germline, CDR1 is DFQATT and CDR2 SNEGSKA (reference sequence). This CDR3 is CSARDLGSEREQFF. In DNA form, the CDR3 reads TGCAGTGCTAGGGATCTAGGGTCCGAGCGCGAGCAGTTCTTC.

This clonotype was found a few times. V usage is TRBV4-3 and J usage is TRBJ1-6, with no clear D. Looked up from germline, CDR1 is LGHNA and CDR2 is YSLEER. This CDR3 is 17 amino acids long. With 0 bases removed from V and 0 bases from J, the gap between germline ends came to 9 bases. The CDR3 reads CASSQDRGSSYNSPLHF. Written as DNA, the CDR3 is TGCGCCAGCAGCCAAGATCGCGGGAGCTCCTATAATTCACCCCTCCACTTT.

This clonotype was seen a handful of times. The chain joins TRBV20-1 to TRBJ2-3; D unclear. Germline CDR1 and CDR2: DFQATT and SNEGSKA (reference sequence). V gave up 5 bases and J gave up 4 bases, with 7 bases separating them. There are 11 residues in the CDR3. CDR3 protein: CSAHSSDTQYF. The CDR3, as DNA: TGCAGTGCTCACAGCTCAGATACGCAGTATTTT.

This clonotype came up many times. This chain uses TRBV2 with TRBJ1-5; D is unresolved. The germline V and J ends were trimmed by 3 bases and 1 base, with 10 bases remaining between them. The germline gives CDR1 SNHLY, CDR2 FYNNEI. The CDR3 is made up of 15 amino acids. The CDR3 sequence is CASSERQQSNQPQHF. The DNA of the CDR3 is TGTGCCAGCAGTGAGCGGCAGCAAAGCAATCAGCCCCAGCATTTT.

In this sample, this clonotype turned up a few times. The chain recombines TRBV29-1 with TRBJ2-6; no reliable D call. CDR1 and CDR2 from the germline V gene are SQVTM and ANQGSEA. Trimming shortened V by 4 bases and J by 4 bases, and 14 bases separated the two germline ends. This CDR3 spans 15 amino acids. The CDR3 region is CSVVAEGTGANVLTF. The CDR3 nucleotides are TGCAGCGTTGTGGCAGAAGGAACCGGGGCCAACGTCCTGACTTTC.

This clonotype was found a few times. The rearrangement joins TRBV28 to TRBJ1-5; tentatively, D is TRBD1 (5 bases). The germline CDR1 and CDR2 sequences are MDHEN and SYDVKM. This CDR3 is 14 amino acids long. V was clipped by 7 bases and J by 3 bases, with 13 bases between them. Written as DNA, the CDR3 is TGTGCCAGCACCTTAGGGGCCCTCAATCAGCCCCAGCATTTT. Protein: CASTLGALNQPQHF.

The V gene is TRBV11-2, the J gene TRBJ2-7, with D perhaps matching TRBD1 (6 bases). CDR3 size: 13 residues. Trimming shortened V by 5 bases and J by 8 bases, and 16 bases separated the two germline ends. Germline assignment: CDR1 SGHAT and CDR2 FQNNGV. CDR3 bases: TGTGCCAGCAGCCAGGACAGCGGTTTAAAGCAGTACTTC. This gives the protein CASSQDSGLKQYF.

This clonotype occurred many times. V usage is TRBV27 and J usage is TRBJ2-3; perhaps TRBD2 as D (5 bases). This CDR3 is 14 amino acids long. The germline V gene has CDR1 MNHEY and CDR2 SMNVEV (reference sequence). The V end lost 6 bases, the J end lost 4 bases, and 14 bases lay between the germline ends. The CDR3 sequence: CASSLIARADTQYF. The DNA of the CDR3 is TGTGCCAGCAGCCTAATTGCGAGGGCAGATACGCAGTATTTT.

This clonotype was seen many times. This chain uses TRBV7-2 with TRBJ2-2, with a tentative D call TRBD2 (6 bases). V was pared by 4 bases and J by 2 bases, with 23 bases between. The CDR3 is made up of 19 amino acids. CDR1 is SGHTA and CDR2 is FQGNSA in the germline V gene. This chain's CDR3 is CASSSFGSYHGGNTGELFF. CDR3 in DNA: TGTGCCAGCAGCTCTTTTGGGAGTTACCACGGGGGTAACACCGGGGAGCTGTTTTTT. The whole variable domain, remainder taken from reference TRBV7-2 and TRBJ2-2, is GAGVSQSPSNKVTEKGKDVELRCDPISGHTALYWYRQSLGQGLEFLIYFQGNSAPDKSGLPSDRFSAERTGGSVSTLTIQRTQQEDSAVYLCASSSFGSYHGGNTGELFFGEGSRLTVL.

This clonotype showed up many times. This rearrangement joins TRBV4-3 to TRBJ2-4, with TRBD2 matching over 15 bases. This CDR3 has 17 amino acids. Germline CDR1 reads LGHNA; CDR2 reads YSLEER. Losses at the gene ends were 4 bases for V and 1 base for J; bases not matched to a gene: 2. CDR3 sequence (DNA): TGCGCCAGCAGCCTCGGGACTAGCGGGGGGGCCAAAAACATTCAGTACTTC. Translated: CASSLGTSGGAKNIQYF.

The chain uses TRBV20-1 and TRBJ1-1; D remains ambiguous. V was shortened by 6 bases and J by 1 base, with 12 bases between the two germline ends. Germline V gene data show CDR1 as DFQATT and CDR2 as SNEGSKA (reference sequence). The CDR3 totals 13 residues. CDR3 in DNA: TGCAGTGCGGAATTAATGGAGAACACTGAAGCTTTCTTT. The encoded protein is CSAELMENTEAFF.

The chain employs TRBV6-5 and TRBJ1-2; 11 positions agree with TRBD1. In germline, CDR1 is MNHEY, CDR2 SVGAGI. CDR3 size: 17 residues. The trim removed 6 bases at V and 2 bases at J, leaving 11 bases unmatched. The CDR3 spells CASSRTGGRMRNYGYTF. CDR3 DNA sequence: TGTGCCAGCAGCCGGACAGGGGGCAGGATGAGGAACTATGGCTACACCTTC.

This sequence joins TRBV19 and TRBJ1-5, with 9 bases matching TRBD1. The CDR3 is made up of 17 amino acids. V shed 3 bases, J shed 6 bases, and the junction held 12 bases outside the gene matches. CDR1 is LNHDA, CDR2 SQIVND, per germline (reference sequence). CDR3 region: CASSIRPDGTGSQPQHF. CDR3 bases: TGTGCCAGTAGTATTCGACCCGACGGGACAGGGTCTCAGCCCCAGCATTTT.

The V and J genes are TRBV10-3 and TRBJ1-6; D call uncertain. The CDR3 runs to 13 residues. The V and J ends lost 4 bases and 10 bases respectively, with 11 bases between them. The germline V gene encodes CDR1 ENHRY and CDR2 SYGVKD. The CDR3 nucleotides read TGTGCCATCAGTGGGGATCCCCGGTCACCCCTCCACTTT. Translated: CAISGDPRSPLHF.

This clonotype occurred many times. This chain connects TRBV7-2 to TRBJ2-5; D unclear. V was pared by 5 bases and J by 5 bases, with 15 bases between. Germline assignment: CDR1 SGHTA and CDR2 FQGNSA. CDR3 length equals 14 residues. CDR3 DNA: TGTGCCAGCAGCCGTGATAGTATGATGGAGACCCAGTACTTC. Its protein product is CASSRDSMMETQYF.

This clonotype has ten or more counts. The chain carries TRBV28 and TRBJ1-1, with a possible D match to TRBD1 (6 bases). The CDR3 runs 16 residues. CDR1 and CDR2 from the germline V gene are MDHEN and SYDVKM. The ends were cut back, 5 bases at V and 6 bases at J, with 22 bases in the middle. CDR3 region: CASSPGWGAFKAEAFF. CDR3 nucleotides: TGTGCCAGCAGTCCCGGGTGGGGGGCGTTTAAGGCTGAAGCTTTCTTT.

This clonotype came up many times. The chain carries TRBV6-6 and TRBJ2-1; D is undetermined. This CDR3 is 14 amino acids long. CDR1 and CDR2 from the germline V gene are MNHNY and SVGAGI (reference sequence). V lost 0 bases and J lost 10, with 13 bases in between. The CDR3 sequence: CASSYSRGLGEQFF. The CDR3 region has the DNA TGTGCCAGCAGTTACTCGAGAGGATTGGGCGAGCAGTTCTTC.

This rearrangement joins TRBV7-2 to TRBJ2-7, with 8 bases that match TRBD1. Trimming took 4 bases from V and 4 from J; bases not matched to a gene: 15. Germline CDR1 reads SGHTA; CDR2 reads FQGNSA. The length of the CDR3 is 17 residues. The CDR3, as DNA: TGTGCCAGCAGCTCTGAGACAGGGGCCCTAGGAGTGTACGAGCAGTACTTC. Residues: CASSSETGALGVYEQYF.

A word on this clonotype: One base away lies a much larger clone, so this may be a sequencing read error. No conserved phenylalanine or tryptophan ends this CDR3, so it is likely a read error. V gene TRBV10-3 combines with J gene TRBJ2-5, with D tentatively TRBD2 (5 bases). The germline CDR1 and CDR2 sequences are ENHRY and SYGVKD. Trimming took off 0 bases at V and 1 base at J, with 9 bases between the two ends. This CDR3 comprises 15 residues. DNA for the CDR3: TGTGCCATCAGTGAGTCCGGGGTCCCCCAAGAGACCCAGTACTTA. This gives the protein CAISESGVPQETQYL.

The chain couples TRBV7-9 to TRBJ1-2; D ambiguous. Germline assignment: CDR1 SEHNR and CDR2 FQNEAQ (reference sequence). The CDR3 is 16 residues long. Trimming pared 5 bases from V and 0 bases from J, leaving 16 bases between. For the CDR3, the DNA is TGTGCCAGCAGCCAGACCTTCGGCTACACTAACTATGGCTACACCTTC. Amino acids: CASSQTFGYTNYGYTF.

There are many counts of this clonotype. This chain links TRBV7-2 with TRBJ2-1; D gene uncertain. V dropped 2 bases and J dropped 3 bases, with 8 bases sitting between them. The germline V gene encodes CDR1 SGHTA and CDR2 FQGNSA. The CDR3 runs to 14 residues. The CDR3 DNA reads TGTGCCAGCAGCTTAAATGGGGACTACAATGAGCAGTTCTTC. Its protein product is CASSLNGDYNEQFF.

This clonotype was counted only a few times. The genes are TRBV28 and TRBJ2-3; a weak D match, TRBD2 (6 bases). The CDR3 sequence is 13 residues long. The germline V gene encodes CDR1 MDHEN and CDR2 SYDVKM. V gave up 7 bases and J gave up 1 base, with 9 bases separating them. The CDR3 loop is CASKASGTDTQYF. The CDR3 region has the DNA TGTGCCAGCAAGGCTAGCGGCACAGATACGCAGTATTTT.

The chain uses TRBV12-3 or TRBV12-4 and TRBJ1-1; the D gene is possibly TRBD1 (6 bases). This CDR3 has 16 residues. The V gene lost 3 bases and the J gene lost 3 bases, with 17 bases spanning the gap. The CDR3 reads CASSFRGPWMDTEAFF. The CDR3 DNA reads TGTGCCAGCAGTTTTCGGGGGCCTTGGATGGACACTGAAGCTTTCTTT.

This clonotype was detected many times. The J gene is TRBJ2-2, the V gene TRBV7-2; 8 nucleotides line up with TRBD1. CDR1 and CDR2 from the germline V gene are SGHTA and FQGNSA. J gave up 3 bases and V 2 bases, and 2 bases lay outside the gene matches. The CDR3 has 15 amino acids. The CDR3 loop is CASSLQGADTGELFF. The CDR3 DNA reads as TGTGCCAGCAGCTTACAGGGGGCTGACACCGGGGAGCTGTTTTTT.

This clonotype was seen repeatedly, ten times or more. V usage is TRBV7-2 and J usage is TRBJ1-1; D is unresolved. CDR1 SGHTA and CDR2 FQGNSA come from the germline V gene. The CDR3 totals 13 residues. Trimming removed 4 bases at V and 1 base at J, with 7 bases between. CDR3 sequence reads: CASSSTPNTEAFF. The CDR3 DNA is TGTGCCAGCAGCTCCACCCCGAACACTGAAGCTTTCTTT.

This clonotype was recorded a few times. V is TRBV20-1 and J is TRBJ1-4; 8 nucleotides line up with TRBD1. This CDR3 is built from 15 residues. J was trimmed by 6 bases and V by 3 bases; bases with no gene match: 9. Germline V gives CDR1 DFQATT, CDR2 SNEGSKA (reference sequence). The CDR3 region is CSAREDRAKDEKLFF. The CDR3 coding sequence is TGCAGTGCTAGGGAGGACAGGGCCAAGGATGAAAAACTGTTTTTT.

The rearrangement links TRBV29-1 to TRBJ1-5; 7 nucleotides align to TRBD1. Unmatched junction bases numbered 11, after V lost 8 bases and J lost 1 base. Germline CDR1 reads SQVTM; CDR2 reads ANQGSEA. The CDR3 extends over 15 amino acids. The CDR3 DNA follows: TGCAGCTTAGGGTGGAAGGGGGCCAGCAATCAGCCCCAGCATTTT. Translated: CSLGWKGASNQPQHF.

This clonotype was counted only a few times. The rearrangement joins TRBV4-2 to TRBJ1-2; 8 bases fit TRBD1. This CDR3 contains 16 residues. The J segment lost 9 bases and the V segment lost 2 bases, leaving 14 bases of the junction unmatched. Germline V lookup: CDR1 LGHNA, CDR2 YNFKEQ. Here the CDR3 reads CASSQLTRGRDRSYTF. CDR3 DNA: TGTGCCAGCAGCCAACTTACCCGCGGCCGGGACAGGAGCTACACCTTC.

The table lists this clonotype with a few counts. The V and J genes are TRBV7-2 and TRBJ2-3; D remains ambiguous. CDR1 and CDR2 from the germline V gene are SGHTA and FQGNSA. V was clipped by 5 bases and J by 6 bases, with 6 bases between them. This CDR3 is built from 11 residues. This CDR3 is CASSNRDTQYF. CDR3 nucleotide sequence: TGTGCCAGCAGCAATAGGGATACGCAGTATTTT.

This clonotype was observed at least ten times. The genes are TRBV7-8 and TRBJ1-1, with unresolved D. Trimming cost V 1 base and J 1 base, with 7 bases left between them. Germline-derived CDR1 and CDR2 are SGHVS and FQNEAQ. The CDR3 sequence is 14 residues long. The CDR3 reads CASSLGNRNTEAFF. The CDR3 nucleotides are TGTGCCAGCAGCTTAGGCAACAGGAACACTGAAGCTTTCTTT.